This T cell receptor (beta chain) was retrieved from a study of brain T cells in children with intractable seizures (dated by TCRdb to 2020 to 2022). At the level of the whole study: Resected brain tissue from some 53 pediatric epilepsy surgery cases was initially screened for immune gene transcripts with a NanoString immunology panel. Most of the 12 selected surgery cases also had pre-surgery blood sequenced, which left four cases with brain tissue only. Here is what the overall study found, with its caveats: Because sequencing depth was different between pre-surgery and post-surgery blood, clones absent from the pre-surgery sample may reflect undersampling. The patients' HCMV serostatus was not known, and viral specificity was inferred solely from CDR3 sequence similarity.

As for this clone: What antigen it recognizes has not been identified. No base quality information exists; no much larger clone differs at one position.

The meaning of the sample's time point label: resected brain tissue, or blood drawn just prior to surgery. The surgery cases with the highest brain T cell transcript signatures were chosen for TCR beta chain sequencing of brain tissue, and also of blood when blood was available. Patients had been treated with at least one anti-epileptic drug before surgery. TCR-sequenced patients were children with drug-resistant epilepsy due to tuberous sclerosis complex, focal cortical dysplasia, Rasmussen encephalitis or hemimegalencephaly. The blood samples were collected right before the epilepsy surgery. Bulk genomic DNA was isolated from unsorted brain tissue and whole blood using the Monarch genomic DNA purification kit. Germline trimming amounts to 4 bases on V and 5 bases on J, with 7 as the count of junction bases outside the gene matches. From cysteine to phenylalanine, the CDR3 is 15 amino acids long. Here the CDR3 DNA is all that survives: 45 bases in frame from base 1. CDR1 and CDR2 were assigned from the germline V gene as MNHEY and SVGAGI.

The immunoSEQ assay was used to generate TCR beta chain sequences from genomic DNA. On the authors' methods: CDR3 sequences that did not begin with the conserved framework cysteine at position 104 were removed manually. To get clonality, the normalized Shannon's Diversity Index was subtracted from one, giving values from 0 (maximal diversity) to 1 (oligoclonal). Differences in the frequency of the same CDR3 between samples, such as brain versus blood, were assessed with chi-squared comparison-of-proportions tests. Public clonotypes were found through immuneACCESS searches, while the VDJdb browser was used to judge similarity to known antiviral clonotypes. Imported from immuneACCESS, the table was reduced by TCRdb to in-frame sequences with V and J called. These copies leave out some clones; in studies compared against another copy, an unresolved V gene accounts for under half, and the cause of the remainder is not known. From that table come the V and J calls and clone size; the DNA was used to work out D and trimming. The sample yields 62,000 or so clones; 90% to 97% were counted once. 0.38% of the sample goes to the ten largest clones.

Recombination joined TRBV6-5 with TRBJ2-5, with 10 bases aligning to TRBD2. The receptor was isolated from a boy under two years old with focal cortical dysplasia and intractable seizures. The sequences come from peripheral blood, collected at surgery. The CDR3 sequence is CASSWSGGAPETQYF. The DNA sequence follows: TGTGCCAGCAGTTGGAGCGGGGGGGCTCCGGAGACCCAGTACTTC.